This T cell receptor beta chain was profiled in a study of a mutant IDH1 vaccine in newly diagnosed glioma. Study background: Beforehand, treatment had been radiotherapy, temozolomide, or both; the majority received both. Week 35 was safety follow-up visit V12; week 47 was end-of-study visit V13. Study outcomes and limitations: Changes to the top peripheral T cell clonotypes appeared unrelated to pseudoprogression.

The repertoire was sequenced with immunoSEQ multiplex PCR; TCRdb's copy has only in-frame clones and lacks some. The sample consists of approximately 30,000 clones, roughly 80% of them appearing once. The time point denotes: week 35, safety follow-up. In every dose of vaccine, 300 ug of mutant IDH1 20-mer peptide was given alongside topical imiquimod. CDR1 is GTSNPN, CDR2 SVGIG, per germline (reference sequence). CDR3 length equals 12 residues. Between the trimmed V and J ends, which lost 2 bases and 8 bases, there was a span of 12 bases. As regards this clone: What it binds is not known.

Specimen: PBMCs, collected from a glioma patient whose treatment included an IDH1 peptide vaccine. This sequence joins TRBV30 and TRBJ1-2; unclear D gene. The receptor was derived from a woman in her twenties or thirties with glioma. Some clones in this sample may be carry-over from other donors' samples. CDR3 region: CAWSRMAGGYTF. Here the CDR3 DNA reads TGTGCCTGGAGTAGGATGGCCGGAGGCTACACCTTC.